A single count supports the clone carrying this TCR beta chain. Clones were read by immunoSEQ multiplex PCR, and TCRdb kept only the in-frame ones, dropping some. The repertoire holds about 130,000 clones, with 75% to 95% as singletons. The data stem from a study of control samples from healthy donors and cancer patients. The sequencing sample was made of blood. The TCR comes from a man between 40 and 49 years old in good health.

The DNA of the CDR3 is TGTGCCAGCACCCGGGGACAGGGAGGCTACACCTTC. Protein: CASTRGQGGYTF. V and J are TRBV9 and TRBJ1-2; 9 positions match TRBD1. CDR3 length: 12 residues. The germline CDR1 and CDR2 sequences are SGDLS and YYNGEE. V trimming: 6 bases; J trimming: 8 bases; junction bases outside the gene matches: 5.